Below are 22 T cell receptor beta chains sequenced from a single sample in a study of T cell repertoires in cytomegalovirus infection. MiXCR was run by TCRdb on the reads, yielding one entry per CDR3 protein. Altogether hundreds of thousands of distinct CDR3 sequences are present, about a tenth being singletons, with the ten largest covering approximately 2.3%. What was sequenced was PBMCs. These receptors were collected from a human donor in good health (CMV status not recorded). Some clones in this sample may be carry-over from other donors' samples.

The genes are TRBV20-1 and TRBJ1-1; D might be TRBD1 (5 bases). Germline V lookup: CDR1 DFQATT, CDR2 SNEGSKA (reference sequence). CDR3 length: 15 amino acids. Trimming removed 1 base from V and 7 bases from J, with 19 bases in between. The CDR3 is CSARGVWVDQGEAFF. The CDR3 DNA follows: TGCAGTGCTAGAGGGGTTTGGGTAGATCAGGGTGAAGCTTTCTTT.

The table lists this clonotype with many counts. CDR3 in amino acids: CSAVAGLNNQPQHF. CDR3 in DNA: TGCAGTGCGGTAGCTGGCTTAAACAATCAGCCCCAGCATTTT. The chain links TRBV20-1 to TRBJ1-5, with D hard to call. The CDR3 covers 14 residues. Germline assignment: CDR1 DFQATT and CDR2 SNEGSKA (reference sequence). Trimming pared 6 bases from V and 3 bases from J, leaving 15 bases between.

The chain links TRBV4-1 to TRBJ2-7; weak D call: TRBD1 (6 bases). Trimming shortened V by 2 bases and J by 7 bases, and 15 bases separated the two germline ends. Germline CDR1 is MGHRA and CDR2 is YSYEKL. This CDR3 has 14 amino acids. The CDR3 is CASSQLTGAWEQYF. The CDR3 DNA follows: TGCGCCAGCAGCCAACTGACAGGTGCTTGGGAGCAGTACTTC.

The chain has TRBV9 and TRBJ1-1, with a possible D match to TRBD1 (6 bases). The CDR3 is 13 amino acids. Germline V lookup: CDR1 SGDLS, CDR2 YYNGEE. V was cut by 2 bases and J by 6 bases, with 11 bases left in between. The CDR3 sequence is CASSVGTGSEAFF. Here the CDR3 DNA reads TGTGCCAGCAGCGTCGGTACAGGGTCTGAAGCTTTCTTT.

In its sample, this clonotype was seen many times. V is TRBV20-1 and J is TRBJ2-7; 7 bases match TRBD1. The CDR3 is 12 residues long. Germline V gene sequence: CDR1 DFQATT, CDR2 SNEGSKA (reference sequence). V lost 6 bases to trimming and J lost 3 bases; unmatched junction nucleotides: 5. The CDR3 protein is CSADRDVYEQYV. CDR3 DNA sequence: TGCAGTGCCGACAGGGATGTCTACGAGCAGTACGTC.

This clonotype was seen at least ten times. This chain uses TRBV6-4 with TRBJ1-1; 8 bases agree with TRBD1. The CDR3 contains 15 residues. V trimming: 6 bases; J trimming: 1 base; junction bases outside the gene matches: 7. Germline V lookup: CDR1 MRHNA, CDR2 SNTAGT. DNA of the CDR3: TGTGCCAGCAGGGGAGACAGGGGCGAGAACACTGAAGCTTTCTTT. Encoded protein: CASRGDRGENTEAFF.

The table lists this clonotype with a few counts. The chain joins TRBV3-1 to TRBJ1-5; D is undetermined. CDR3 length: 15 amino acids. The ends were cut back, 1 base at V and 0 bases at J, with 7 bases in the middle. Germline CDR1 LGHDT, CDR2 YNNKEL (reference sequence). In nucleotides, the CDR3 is TGTGCCAGCAGCCAAGGGGGTAATAGCAATCAGCCCCAGCATTTT. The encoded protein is CASSQGGNSNQPQHF.

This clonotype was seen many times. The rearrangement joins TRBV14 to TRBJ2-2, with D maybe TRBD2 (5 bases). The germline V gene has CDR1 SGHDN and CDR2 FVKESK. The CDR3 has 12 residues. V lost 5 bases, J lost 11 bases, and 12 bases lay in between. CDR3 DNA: TGTGCCAGCAGCACTACCGAGGGAGAGCTGTTTTTT. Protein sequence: CASSTTEGELFF.

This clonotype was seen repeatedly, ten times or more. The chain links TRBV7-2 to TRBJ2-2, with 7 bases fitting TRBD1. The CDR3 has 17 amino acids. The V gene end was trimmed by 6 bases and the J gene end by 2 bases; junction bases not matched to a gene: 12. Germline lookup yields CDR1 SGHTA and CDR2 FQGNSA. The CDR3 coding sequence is TGTGCCAGCAGACCCGACAGGGTAATGATCAACACCGGGGAGCTGTTTTTT. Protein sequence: CASRPDRVMINTGELFF.

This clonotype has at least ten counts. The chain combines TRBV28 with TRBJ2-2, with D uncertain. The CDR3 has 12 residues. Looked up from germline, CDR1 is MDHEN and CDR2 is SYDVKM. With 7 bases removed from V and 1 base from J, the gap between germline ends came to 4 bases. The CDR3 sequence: CASTWNTGELFF. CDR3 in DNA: TGTGCCAGCACATGGAACACCGGGGAGCTGTTTTTT. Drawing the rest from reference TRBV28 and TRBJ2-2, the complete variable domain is DVKVTQSSRYLVKRTGEKVFLECVQDMDHENMFWYRQDPGLGLRLIYFSYDVKMKEKGDIPEGYSVSREKKERFSLILESASTNQTSMYLCASTWNTGELFFGEGSRLTVL.

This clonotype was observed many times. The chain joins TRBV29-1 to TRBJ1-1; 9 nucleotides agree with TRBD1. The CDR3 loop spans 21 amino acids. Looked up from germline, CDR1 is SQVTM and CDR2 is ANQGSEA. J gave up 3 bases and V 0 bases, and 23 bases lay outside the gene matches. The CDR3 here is CSVEDLPPSAGTGSGDTEAFF. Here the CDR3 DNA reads TGCAGCGTTGAAGATCTTCCTCCTTCAGCCGGGACAGGGTCCGGGGACACTGAAGCTTTCTTT.

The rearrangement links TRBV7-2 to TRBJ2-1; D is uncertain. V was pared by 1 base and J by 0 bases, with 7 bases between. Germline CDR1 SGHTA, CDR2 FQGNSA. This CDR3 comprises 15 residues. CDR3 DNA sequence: TGTGCCAGCAGCTTAGACGTTAGCTCCTACAATGAGCAGTTCTTC. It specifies CASSLDVSSYNEQFF.

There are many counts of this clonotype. For the CDR3, the DNA is TGTGCCAGCAGCTTTGGGCAGGGGAAGGGGAGCACTGAAGCTTTCTTT. Its translation is CASSFGQGKGSTEAFF. The V call is TRBV5-6, the J call TRBJ1-1, with D tentatively TRBD1 (6 bases). This CDR3 contains 16 residues. The V gene lost 2 bases and the J gene lost 4 bases, with 18 bases spanning the gap. The germline V gene encodes CDR1 SGHDT and CDR2 YYEEEE. Looking up the rest from reference TRBV5-6 and TRBJ1-1 gives the full variable domain: DAGVTQSPTHLIKTRGQQVTLRCSPKSGHDTVSWYQQALGQGPQFIFQYYEEEERQRGNFPDRFSGHQFPNYSSELNVNALLLGDSALYLCASSFGQGKGSTEAFFGQGTRLTVV.

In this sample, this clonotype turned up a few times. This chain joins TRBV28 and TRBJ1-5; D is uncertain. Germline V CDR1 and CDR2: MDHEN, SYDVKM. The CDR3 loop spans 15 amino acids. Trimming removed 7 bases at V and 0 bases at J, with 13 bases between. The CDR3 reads CASILHPNSNQPQHF. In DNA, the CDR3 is TGTGCCAGCATCCTCCATCCGAATAGCAATCAGCCCCAGCATTTT.

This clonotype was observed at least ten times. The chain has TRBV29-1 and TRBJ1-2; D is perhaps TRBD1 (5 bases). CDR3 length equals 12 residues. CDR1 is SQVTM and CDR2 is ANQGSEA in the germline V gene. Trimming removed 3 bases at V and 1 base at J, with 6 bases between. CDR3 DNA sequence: TGCAGCGTTGATAGGGGTAACTATGGCTACACCTTC. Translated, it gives CSVDRGNYGYTF.

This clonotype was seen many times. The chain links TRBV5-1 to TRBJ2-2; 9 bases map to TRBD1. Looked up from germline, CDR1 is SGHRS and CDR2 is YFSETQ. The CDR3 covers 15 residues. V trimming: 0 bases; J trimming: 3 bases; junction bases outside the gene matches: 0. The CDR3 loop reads CASSLGTGDTGELFF. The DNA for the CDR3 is TGCGCCAGCAGCTTGGGGACAGGGGACACCGGGGAGCTGTTTTTT.

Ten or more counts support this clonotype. The CDR3 bases are TGTGCCAGCAGCTCCCTGACAGGGAACCACGAGCAGTACGTC. Translating gives CASSSLTGNHEQYV. This chain connects TRBV5-5 to TRBJ2-7; 7 bases match TRBD1. The V gene's germline CDR1 is SGHKS and CDR2 YYEKEE (reference sequence). The trim removed 3 bases at V and 5 bases at J, leaving 8 bases unmatched. CDR3 size: 14 residues.

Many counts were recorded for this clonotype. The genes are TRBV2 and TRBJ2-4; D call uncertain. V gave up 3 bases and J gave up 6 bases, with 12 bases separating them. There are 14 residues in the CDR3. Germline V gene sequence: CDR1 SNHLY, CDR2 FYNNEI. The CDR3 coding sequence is TGTGCCAGCAGTGAGGGATTGCCCGGAAACATTCAGTACTTC. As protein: CASSEGLPGNIQYF.

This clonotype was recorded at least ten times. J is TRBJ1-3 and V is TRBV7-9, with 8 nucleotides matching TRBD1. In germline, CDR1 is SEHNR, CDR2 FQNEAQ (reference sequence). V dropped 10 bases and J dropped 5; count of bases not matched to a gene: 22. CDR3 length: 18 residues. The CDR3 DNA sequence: TGTGCCATCGTGTGGACAGGGAAGAGGCTGTCGCAAAGAAACACCATATATTTT. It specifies CAIVWTGKRLSQRNTIYF.

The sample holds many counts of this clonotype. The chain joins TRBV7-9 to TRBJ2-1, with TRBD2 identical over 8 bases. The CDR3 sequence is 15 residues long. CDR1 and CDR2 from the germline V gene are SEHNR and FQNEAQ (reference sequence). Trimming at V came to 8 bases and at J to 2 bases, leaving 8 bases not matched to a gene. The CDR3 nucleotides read TGTGCCAGCCTAAGCGGGGGACTTGCCTACAATGAGCAGTTCTTC. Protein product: CASLSGGLAYNEQFF.

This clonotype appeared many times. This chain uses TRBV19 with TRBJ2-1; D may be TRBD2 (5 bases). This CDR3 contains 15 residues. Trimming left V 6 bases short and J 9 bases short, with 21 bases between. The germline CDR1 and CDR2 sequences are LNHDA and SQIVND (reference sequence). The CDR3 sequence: CASRSTGGREGEQFF. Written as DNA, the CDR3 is TGTGCCAGTAGATCCACCGGAGGACGGGAAGGTGAGCAGTTCTTC.

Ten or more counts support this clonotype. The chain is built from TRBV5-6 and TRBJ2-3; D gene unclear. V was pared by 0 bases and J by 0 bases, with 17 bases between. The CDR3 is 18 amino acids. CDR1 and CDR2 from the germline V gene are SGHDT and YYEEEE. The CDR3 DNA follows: TGTGCCAGCAGCTTGGGCAGGTCGAGGTTTTATAGCACAGATACGCAGTATTTT. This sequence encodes CASSLGRSRFYSTDTQYF. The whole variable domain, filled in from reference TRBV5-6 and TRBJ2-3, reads DAGVTQSPTHLIKTRGQQVTLRCSPKSGHDTVSWYQQALGQGPQFIFQYYEEEERQRGNFPDRFSGHQFPNYSSELNVNALLLGDSALYLCASSLGRSRFYSTDTQYFGPGTRLTVL.